This TCR beta chain came from a study of T cell responses to AZD1222 COVID-19 vaccine. Study summary: Second-dose intervals of approximately 4 or approximately 12 weeks were pooled.

Clones were sequenced by immunoSEQ multiplex PCR, and TCRdb holds only the in-frame ones, with some missing. The table includes some 120,000 clones, roughly 87% detected once. V was pared by 0 bases and J by 7 bases, with 9 bases of the junction left unmatched. The CDR3 length is 18 residues. Per the germline V gene, CDR1 is SGHVS and CDR2 is FQNEAQ. Overall study results and limits: Along spike, vaccine-associated CD4 TCRs were found throughout, with dominance at 160-218 and 743-854. After two AZD1222 doses, spike-specific TCR breadth and depth rose versus day 0. The donors showed a predominance of white British ancestry and of females, with possible underestimation of clonal diversity.

As to this clone: Antigen unknown.

The rearrangement joins TRBV7-8 to TRBJ1-4; 12 bases map to TRBD1. The receptor's source is an adult in good health. The specimen was peripheral blood, collected on day 0 of AZD1222 vaccination. The CDR3 bases are TGTGCCAGCAGCTTAGCCCGGGACAGGGGGCTTGGTGTTGAAAAACTGTTTTTT. The encoded protein is CASSLARDRGLGVEKLFF.